The sequence of this TCR beta chain was determined in a study of T-cell reconstitution after alpha-beta-depleted transplantation in children. This CDR3 comprises 15 residues. Germline lookup yields CDR1 SQVTM and CDR2 ANQGSEA. Trimming removed 6 bases at V and 0 bases at J, with 17 bases between. This clonotype was detected only a few times. For TCRbeta, the library was prepared with unique molecular identifiers. A single record per CDR3 protein comes from TCRdb applying MiXCR to the PCR reads. This repertoire shows 200,000 to 300,000 distinct CDR3 sequences, 20% to 30% found once; its top ten account for 4% to 6%.

The sequence was obtained from a female patient aged 2-9 years who had a stem cell transplant for congenital amegakaryocytic thrombocytopenia, so the T cells may come from the graft donor. The sample consisted of PBMCs, mostly from graft donor cells, taken 360 days after TCRalphabeta/CD19-depleted stem cell transplant. The rearrangement joins TRBV29-1 to TRBJ1-1, with no clear D. CDR3 in DNA: TGCAGCGTGGGAAATTCCTACGCTATGAACACTGAAGCTTTCTTT. The encoded protein is CSVGNSYAMNTEAFF.